These 31 T cell receptor beta chains were all obtained from the same sample, sequenced in a study of blood T cell repertoires in COVID-19. Clones were sequenced by immunoSEQ multiplex PCR, and TCRdb holds only the in-frame ones, with some missing. The sample lists about 170,000 clones, about 93% occurring once. The specimen sequenced was peripheral blood. The receptors here all came from a woman in her forties or fifties with acute or convalescent COVID-19.

The chain employs TRBV4-2 and TRBJ1-1, with D possibly being TRBD1 (5 bases). This CDR3 is built from 13 residues. The V end was cut by 0 bases, the J end by 10 bases, with 12 bases between. Per germline, CDR1 LGHNA and CDR2 YNFKEQ. The CDR3 reads CASSQDEGEGAFF. CDR3 coding DNA: TGTGCCAGCAGCCAAGATGAAGGGGAAGGAGCTTTCTTT.

This clone was picked up one time. This sequence joins TRBV5-4 and TRBJ1-1; 7 bases map to TRBD1. CDR3 length equals 14 residues. The junction had 9 bases not matched to a gene; V was cut back by 4 bases and J by 6 bases. The germline CDR1 and CDR2 sequences are SGHNT and YYREEE (reference sequence). The CDR3 is CASSRGGIAAEAFF. CDR3 coding DNA: TGTGCCAGCAGCCGAGGGGGCATCGCTGCTGAAGCTTTCTTT.

This clone occurred once. This chain uses TRBV7-3 with TRBJ2-1, with TRBD2 as a possible D gene (6 bases). This CDR3 region has 15 residues. Germline CDR1 SGHTA, CDR2 FQGTGA. Trimming took off 1 base at V and 10 bases at J, with 17 bases between the two ends. DNA for the CDR3: TGTGCCAGCAGCTTAATAGGAGCGGGTGGGGAGGAGCAGTTCTTC. It translates to CASSLIGAGGEEQFF. Filled out from reference TRBV7-3 and TRBJ2-1, the complete variable domain reads GAGVSQTPSNKVTEKGKYVELRCDPISGHTALYWYRQSLGQGPEFLIYFQGTGAADDSGLPNDRFFAVRPEGSVSTLKIQRTERGDSAVYLCASSLIGAGGEEQFFGPGTRLTVL.

The chain employs TRBV6-2 or TRBV6-3 and TRBJ1-1; 8 nucleotides align to TRBD1. CDR1 and CDR2 (germline): MNHEY, SVGEGT. The CDR3 consists of 15 residues. The ends lost 5 bases at V and 0 bases at J; junction bases unmatched: 5. As DNA, the CDR3 is TGTGCCAGCAGTCAAGGACAGGGCCTGAACACTGAAGCTTTCTTT. It specifies CASSQGQGLNTEAFF.

The chain recombines TRBV7-3 with TRBJ1-1, with D possibly matching TRBD1 (6 bases). The germline V gene has CDR1 SGHTA and CDR2 FQGTGA. Trimming cost V 2 bases and J 7 bases, with 11 bases left between them. The CDR3 is 13 residues long. The CDR3, as DNA: TGTGCCAGCAGCTTAGCGGGGGCGGGTGAAGCTTTCTTT. Translated: CASSLAGAGEAFF.

The rearrangement joins TRBV9 to TRBJ2-3; D unresolved. Trimming shortened V by 4 bases and J by 1 base, and 7 bases separated the two germline ends. From germline, CDR1 is SGDLS and CDR2 YYNGEE. The CDR3 sequence is 13 residues long. This CDR3 reads CASSFPGTDTQYF. Written as DNA, the CDR3 is TGTGCCAGCAGCTTTCCGGGCACAGATACGCAGTATTTT.

The chain recombines TRBV27 with TRBJ2-1, with a tentative D call TRBD2 (5 bases). V was shortened by 5 bases and J by 0 bases, with 23 bases between the two germline ends. Germline CDR1 MNHEY, CDR2 SMNVEV (reference sequence). The CDR3 has 19 residues. For the CDR3, the DNA is TGTGCCAGCAGTCGACAACCCGGGCGGGCCGTGAGCTCCTACAATGAGCAGTTCTTC. Protein sequence: CASSRQPGRAVSSYNEQFF.

The rearrangement links TRBV7-8 to TRBJ1-6; D not resolved. Germline CDR1 is SGHVS and CDR2 is FQNEAQ. CDR3 length equals 12 residues. Trimming took 5 bases from V and 6 from J, leaving 5 bases between them. The CDR3 protein is CASSPLNSPLHF. In DNA form, the CDR3 reads TGTGCCAGCAGCCCACTTAATTCACCCCTCCACTTT.

The J gene is TRBJ1-1, the V gene TRBV10-2; D remains ambiguous. The CDR3 totals 14 residues. Germline assignment: CDR1 WSHSY and CDR2 SAAADI. V was clipped by 3 bases and J by 4 bases, with 12 bases between them. The CDR3 spells CASSDSLGGTEAFF. The CDR3 nucleotides are TGCGCCAGCAGTGATTCATTGGGAGGCACTGAAGCTTTCTTT.

J is TRBJ1-6 and V is TRBV24-1; the D gene is possibly TRBD1 (6 bases). The CDR3 extends over 14 amino acids. Looked up from germline, CDR1 is KGHDR and CDR2 is SFDVKD. The germline V and J ends were trimmed by 2 bases and 7 bases, with 8 bases remaining between them. In nucleotides, the CDR3 is TGTGCCACCAGTGATTCAGGGGTGAATTCACCCCTCCACTTT. This sequence encodes CATSDSGVNSPLHF.

The V call is TRBV28, the J call TRBJ1-6; TRBD1 matches at 7 bases. The CDR3 has 13 residues. Germline CDR1 MDHEN, CDR2 SYDVKM. V dropped 8 bases and J dropped 8; count of bases not matched to a gene: 6. CDR3: CASGTDSYSPLHF. The CDR3 DNA reads TGTGCCAGCGGGACAGATTCCTATTCACCCCTCCACTTT. Full variable domain (rest looked up from reference TRBV28 and TRBJ1-6): DVKVTQSSRYLVKRTGEKVFLECVQDMDHENMFWYRQDPGLGLRLIYFSYDVKMKEKGDIPEGYSVSREKKERFSLILESASTNQTSMYLCASGTDSYSPLHFGNGTRLTVT.

V is TRBV7-2 and J is TRBJ1-1; D unclear. The CDR3 contains 14 residues. V lost 3 bases, J lost 1 base, and 9 bases lay in between. Germline loops: CDR1 SGHTA, CDR2 FQGNSA. CDR3 sequence reads: CASSFITRNTEAFF. CDR3 coding DNA: TGTGCCAGCAGCTTTATTACTAGGAACACTGAAGCTTTCTTT.

This clone was counted a single time. The rearrangement joins TRBV4-3 to TRBJ2-1; no clear D gene. The CDR3 totals 16 residues. With 1 base removed from V and 4 bases from J, the gap between germline ends came to 14 bases. The germline CDR1 and CDR2 sequences are LGHNA and YSLEER. Here the CDR3 reads CASSQGTTDLYNEQFF. Here the CDR3 DNA reads TGCGCCAGCAGCCAAGGAACGACTGACCTGTACAATGAGCAGTTCTTC.

The chain is built from TRBV19 and TRBJ1-5, with TRBD1 matching 9 bases. Germline-derived CDR1 and CDR2 are LNHDA and SQIVND (reference sequence). The ends lost 4 bases at V and 2 bases at J; junction bases unmatched: 18. The CDR3 extends over 20 amino acids. In DNA form, the CDR3 reads TGTGCCAGTAGTAAAGACCCACAGGGGGCCGCCTCGCTGGGCAATCAGCCCCAGCATTTT. Its translation: CASSKDPQGAASLGNQPQHF.

The gene calls are TRBV5-5 and TRBJ2-2; 15 bases map to TRBD2. The CDR3 runs 18 residues. Germline trimming cut 3 bases from V and 3 bases from J; bases unmatched to any gene: 6. Per germline, CDR1 SGHKS and CDR2 YYEKEE (reference sequence). The CDR3 loop is CASSSGLAGGTYTGELFF. The DNA of the CDR3 is TGTGCCAGCAGCTCGGGACTAGCGGGGGGAACATACACCGGGGAGCTGTTTTTT.

This chain connects TRBV9 to TRBJ2-7, with 10 bases identical to TRBD2. Germline V gene data show CDR1 as SGDLS and CDR2 as YYNGEE. Losses at the gene ends were 4 bases for V and 2 bases for J; bases not matched to a gene: 9. This CDR3 is built from 16 residues. CDR3 protein: CASSFSGLAETYEQYF. The CDR3 DNA is TGTGCCAGCAGCTTCTCCGGACTAGCGGAAACCTACGAGCAGTACTTC.

The chain joins TRBV5-6 to TRBJ2-5, with TRBD2 matching over 12 bases. Germline trimming cut 7 bases from V and 3 bases from J; bases unmatched to any gene: 1. Germline-derived CDR1 and CDR2 are SGHDT and YYEEEE. The CDR3 is 13 residues long. The CDR3 DNA sequence: TGTGCCAGCCGACTAGCGGGAGAAGAGACCCAGTACTTC. It codes for CASRLAGEETQYF.

This chain uses TRBV19 with TRBJ2-1; 9 bases are shared with TRBD1. The V segment lost 7 bases and the J segment 8 bases; nucleotides outside the gene matches: 12. The CDR3 contains 15 residues. Germline V gene data show CDR1 as LNHDA and CDR2 as SQIVND (reference sequence). The CDR3 sequence: CASKPRDRVSDEQFF. The CDR3 coding sequence is TGTGCCAGTAAACCCCGGGACAGGGTCTCCGATGAGCAGTTCTTC.

The chain employs TRBV6-5 and TRBJ1-2; a weak D match, TRBD1 (5 bases). The CDR3 length is 12 residues. Looked up from germline, CDR1 is MNHEY and CDR2 is SVGAGI. Trimming took 5 bases from V and 5 from J, leaving 9 bases between them. The CDR3 DNA follows: TGTGCCAGCAGTAGGGGCCTTTATGGCTACACCTTC. Its protein product is CASSRGLYGYTF.

CDR3 in DNA: TGCGCCAGCAGCCAAGGAGGGGGCCCCTACAATGAGCAGTTCTTC. Translating gives CASSQGGGPYNEQFF. V and J are TRBV4-1 and TRBJ2-1, with TRBD1 matching 7 bases. Unmatched junction bases numbered 2, after V lost 1 base and J lost 2 bases. The CDR3 runs 15 residues. Germline V gives CDR1 MGHRA, CDR2 YSYEKL.

DNA of the CDR3: TGTGCCAGCAGCTCCGGGACAGATCAGAACTATGGCTACACCTTC. Protein: CASSSGTDQNYGYTF. The rearrangement joins TRBV5-6 to TRBJ1-2; 7 nucleotides match TRBD1. The CDR3 sequence is 15 residues long. Per the germline V gene, CDR1 is SGHDT and CDR2 is YYEEEE. V trimming: 3 bases; J trimming: 2 bases; junction bases outside the gene matches: 7.

J is TRBJ1-4 and V is TRBV10-3, with D possibly TRBD1 on 6 matching bases. CDR1 and CDR2 (germline): ENHRY, SYGVKD. The CDR3 totals 13 residues. V lost 4 bases, J lost 8 bases, and 11 bases lay in between. The CDR3 region has the DNA TGTGCCATCAGTGCAGGGGCCCGAGAAAAACTGTTTTTT. This encodes CAISAGAREKLFF.

The chain recombines TRBV28 with TRBJ1-1, with D perhaps matching TRBD1 (5 bases). The germline CDR1 and CDR2 sequences are MDHEN and SYDVKM. The CDR3 contains 15 residues. V lost 3 bases and J lost 0, with 11 bases in between. The CDR3 coding sequence is TGTGCCAGCAGTTTGGGGGAGGGAATGAACACTGAAGCTTTCTTT. Amino acid sequence: CASSLGEGMNTEAFF.

In its sample, this clone was seen once. This chain joins TRBV3-1 (or the pseudogene TRBV3-2) and TRBJ1-4; D ambiguous. CDR1 and CDR2 (germline): LGHDT, YNNKEL (reference sequence). The V end lost 1 base, the J end lost 0 bases, and 9 bases lay between the germline ends. The length of the CDR3 is 16 residues. CDR3 residues: CASSQGFGTTNEKLFF. In DNA, the CDR3 is TGTGCCAGCAGCCAAGGGTTCGGGACAACTAATGAAAAACTGTTTTTT.

The chain employs TRBV9 and TRBJ2-5, with TRBD2 matching 8 bases. The CDR3 consists of 14 residues. V was clipped by 3 bases and J by 3 bases; unmatched bases: 4. CDR1 is SGDLS, CDR2 YYNGEE, per germline. CDR3 region: CASSAGTRKETQYF. The CDR3 nucleotides read TGTGCCAGCAGCGCCGGGACTAGGAAAGAGACCCAGTACTTC.

The rearrangement joins TRBV19 to TRBJ1-2, with 7 bases identical to TRBD1. Germline assignment: CDR1 LNHDA and CDR2 SQIVND (reference sequence). CDR3 length: 15 residues. J lost 4 bases, V lost 7 bases, and 12 bases had no gene match. This chain's CDR3 is CASTPSSGQLYGYTF. DNA of the CDR3: TGTGCCAGTACTCCATCATCGGGACAGCTCTATGGCTACACCTTC. The variable domain in full, completed from reference TRBV19 and TRBJ1-2, reads DGGITQSPKYLFRKEGQNVTLSCEQNLNHDAMYWYRQDPGQGLRLIYYSQIVNDFQKGDIAEGYSVSREKKESFPLTVTSAQKNPTAFYLCASTPSSGQLYGYTFGSGTRLTVV.

The CDR3 protein is CASSQAPGDEQYF. The CDR3 DNA follows: TGCGCCAGCAGCCAAGCCCCAGGGGACGAGCAGTACTTC. This chain uses TRBV4-1 with TRBJ2-7, with D possibly TRBD1 on 6 matching bases. This CDR3 comprises 13 residues. Germline V gene lookup returns CDR1 MGHRA and CDR2 YSYEKL. Trimming removed 1 base at V and 5 bases at J, with 9 bases between.

V and J are TRBV19 and TRBJ1-6; D gene unclear. Germline CDR1 reads LNHDA; CDR2 reads SQIVND (reference sequence). This CDR3 comprises 14 residues. Trimming took 5 bases from V and 15 from J, leaving 20 bases between them. Here the CDR3 DNA reads TGTGCCAGTAGTCCCGGGTACACGGTTCTTCTCCTCCACTTT. Residues: CASSPGYTVLLLHF.

The chain combines TRBV6-6 with TRBJ2-1, with TRBD1 matching over 7 bases. J gave up 5 bases and V 5 bases, and 18 bases lay outside the gene matches. The CDR3 is 18 residues long. Germline assignment: CDR1 MNHNY and CDR2 SVGAGI (reference sequence). CDR3 region: CASSPNLADRDVHNEQFF. The CDR3 DNA follows: TGTGCCAGCAGTCCCAATCTAGCTGACAGGGACGTTCACAATGAGCAGTTCTTC.

V gene TRBV2 combines with J gene TRBJ1-5, with no clear D. CDR3 length equals 13 residues. Germline V gives CDR1 SNHLY, CDR2 FYNNEI. V gave up 6 bases and J gave up 1 base, with 7 bases separating them. This CDR3 reads CASRERSNQPQHF. The CDR3 DNA reads as TGTGCCAGCAGAGAGAGAAGCAATCAGCCCCAGCATTTT. Filled out from reference TRBV2 and TRBJ1-5, the complete variable domain reads EPEVTQTPSHQVTQMGQEVILRCVPISNHLYFYWYRQILGQKVEFLVSFYNNEISEKSEIFDDQFSVERPDGSNFTLKIRSTKLEDSAMYFCASRERSNQPQHFGDGTRLSIL.

The chain carries TRBV7-8 and TRBJ1-2; perhaps TRBD1 as D (5 bases). Germline V gene data show CDR1 as SGHVS and CDR2 as FQNEAQ. The CDR3 is 13 residues long. V lost 0 bases and J 4 bases, leaving 6 bases between the germline ends. This CDR3 reads CASSLAGAYGYTF. CDR3 DNA: TGTGCCAGCAGCTTAGCAGGGGCCTATGGCTACACCTTC.